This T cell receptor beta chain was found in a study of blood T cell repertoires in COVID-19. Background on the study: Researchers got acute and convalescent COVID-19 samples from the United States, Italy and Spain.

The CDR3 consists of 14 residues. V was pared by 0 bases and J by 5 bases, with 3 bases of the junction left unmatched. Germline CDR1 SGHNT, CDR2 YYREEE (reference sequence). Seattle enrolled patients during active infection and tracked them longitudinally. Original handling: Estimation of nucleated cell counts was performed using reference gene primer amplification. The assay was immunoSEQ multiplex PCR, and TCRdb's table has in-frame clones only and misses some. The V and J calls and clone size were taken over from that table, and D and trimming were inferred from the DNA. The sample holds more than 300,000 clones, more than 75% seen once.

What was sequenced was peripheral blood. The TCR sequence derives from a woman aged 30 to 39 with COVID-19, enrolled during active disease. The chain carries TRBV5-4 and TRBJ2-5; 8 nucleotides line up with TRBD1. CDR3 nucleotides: TGTGCCAGCAGCTTGGGACAGGGGTATGAGACCCAGTACTTC. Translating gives CASSLGQGYETQYF.